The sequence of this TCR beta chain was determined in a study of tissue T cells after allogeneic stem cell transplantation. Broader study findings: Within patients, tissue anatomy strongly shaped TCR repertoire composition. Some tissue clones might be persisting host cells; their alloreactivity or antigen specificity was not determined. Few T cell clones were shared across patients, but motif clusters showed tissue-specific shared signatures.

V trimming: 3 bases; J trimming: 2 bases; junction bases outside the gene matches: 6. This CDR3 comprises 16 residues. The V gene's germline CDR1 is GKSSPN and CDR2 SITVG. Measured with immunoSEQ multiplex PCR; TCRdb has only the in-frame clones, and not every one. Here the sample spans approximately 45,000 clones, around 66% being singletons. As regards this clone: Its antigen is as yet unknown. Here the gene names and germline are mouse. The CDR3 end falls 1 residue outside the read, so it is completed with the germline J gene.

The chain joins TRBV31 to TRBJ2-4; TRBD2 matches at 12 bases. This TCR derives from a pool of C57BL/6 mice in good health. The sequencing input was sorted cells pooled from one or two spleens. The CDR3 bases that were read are TGTGCCTGGAGCCCTGACTGGGGGGGCCTTCAAAACACCTTGTAC. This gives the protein CAWSPDWGGLQNTLY. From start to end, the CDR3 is CAWSPDWGGLQNTLYF.